The 32 T cell receptor beta chains reported below all come from one sample, sequenced in a study of graft-versus-host responses after intestinal transplantation. No antigen has been identified for these receptors. Measured with immunoSEQ multiplex PCR; TCRdb has only the in-frame clones, and not every one. This sample has about 90,000 clones; 85% to 95% occur once, and the top ten carry 0.3% to 0.35%. The sample was unstimulated CD4+ T cells sorted from spleen or lymph node cells, taken before transplant. The receptors were sampled from a human donor who was the organ donor for an intestinal transplant.

The CDR3 sequence is CASSQAGTTLSDTQYF. The CDR3, as DNA: TGCGCCAGCAGCCAAGCCGGGACTACCCTCTCAGATACGCAGTATTTT. V and J are TRBV4-1 and TRBJ2-3; TRBD2 aligns across 7 bases. The germline V gene has CDR1 MGHRA and CDR2 YSYEKL. V trimming: 1 base; J trimming: 4 bases; junction bases outside the gene matches: 8. The CDR3 runs to 16 residues.

The chain employs TRBV7-3 and TRBJ2-2; weak D call: TRBD2 (6 bases). This CDR3 is 15 amino acids long. Trimming pared 4 bases from V and 2 bases from J, leaving 11 bases between. Germline V CDR1 and CDR2: SGHTA, FQGTGA. The CDR3 region is CASSSGVSNTGELFF. The CDR3 DNA sequence: TGTGCCAGCAGCTCGGGGGTCTCAAACACCGGGGAGCTGTTTTTT.

The gene calls are TRBV6-1 and TRBJ2-1, with TRBD2 matching over 13 bases. The CDR3 has 15 amino acids. V gave up 6 bases and J gave up 4 bases; unmatched junction bases: 3. Germline-derived CDR1 and CDR2 are MNHNS and SASEGT. CDR3 DNA sequence: TGTGCCAGCAGAACGGGACTAGCGGGATACAATGAGCAGTTCTTC. Amino acid sequence: CASRTGLAGYNEQFF.

V is TRBV28 and J is TRBJ1-6, with 9 bases that match TRBD1. This CDR3 is built from 14 residues. Trimming at V came to 6 bases and at J to 11 bases, leaving 8 bases not matched to a gene. Germline V CDR1 and CDR2: MDHEN, SYDVKM. The CDR3 is CASSPGQGTTPLHF. The CDR3 DNA is TGTGCCAGCAGCCCGGGACAGGGTACGACACCCCTCCACTTT.

Comment on this clone: One junction end disagrees with the germline gene, perhaps due to a read error. J is TRBJ1-4 and V is TRBV5-1; D is possibly TRBD1 (5 bases). The CDR3 contains 15 residues. Germline CDR1 is SGHRS and CDR2 is YFSETQ. This CDR3 is CASGLADLTDEKLFF. The CDR3 DNA is TGCGCCAGCGGCTTGGCCGACCTGACAGATGAAAAACTGTTTTTT. Combining the CDR3 with reference TRBV5-1 and TRBJ1-4 gives the whole variable domain KAGVTQTPRYLIKTRGQQVTLSCSPISGHRSVSWYQQTPGQGLQFLFEYFSETQRNKGNFPGRFSGRQFSNSRSEMNVSTLELGDSALYLCASGLADLTDEKLFFGSGTQLSVL.

The rearrangement uses TRBV10-3 and TRBJ2-5, with TRBD1 matching over 8 bases. Germline loops: CDR1 ENHRY, CDR2 SYGVKD. There are 17 residues in the CDR3. Trimming took 1 base from V and 2 from J; bases not matched to a gene: 9. The CDR3 sequence is CAISEWTGSSFQETQYF. The CDR3 nucleotides are TGTGCCATCAGTGAGTGGACAGGGTCGAGTTTTCAAGAGACCCAGTACTTC.

The chain has TRBV2 and TRBJ1-2; D uncertain. The CDR3 has 15 residues. V was cut by 4 bases and J by 4 bases, with 16 bases left in between. CDR1 is SNHLY, CDR2 FYNNEI, per germline. The CDR3 region has the DNA TGTGCCAGCAGTGTGGTCGGGGATTTGCGCTATGGCTACACCTTC. Its protein is CASSVVGDLRYGYTF.

DNA for the CDR3: TGTGCCAGCAGTGTGGACAGGGGGCGCGGTAATTCACCCCTCCACTTT. This translates into CASSVDRGRGNSPLHF. The chain employs TRBV2 and TRBJ1-6; 11 bases are a match to TRBD1. This CDR3 spans 16 amino acids. V was clipped by 4 bases and J by 6 bases; unmatched bases: 5. CDR1 SNHLY and CDR2 FYNNEI come from the germline V gene.

This rearrangement joins TRBV6-5 to TRBJ2-7, with D perhaps TRBD2 (6 bases). Germline CDR1 MNHEY, CDR2 SVGAGI. V lost 0 bases, J lost 0 bases, and 12 bases lay in between. The CDR3 is 16 amino acids. In DNA form, the CDR3 reads TGTGCCAGCAGTTACTCGTCAGCGGGTGACTCCTACGAGCAGTACTTC. Encoded protein: CASSYSSAGDSYEQYF.

CDR3 in DNA: TGTGCCAGCAGCTTTGCGCGGCTCTCCTACGAGCAGTACTTC. Translated: CASSFARLSYEQYF. The V and J genes are TRBV5-6 and TRBJ2-7; no clear D. This CDR3 has 14 residues. V dropped 2 bases and J dropped 0 bases, with 9 bases sitting between them. Germline CDR1 SGHDT, CDR2 YYEEEE.

V usage is TRBV5-1 and J usage is TRBJ2-1; 7 positions match TRBD2. V lost 6 bases and J lost 8; bases outside the gene matches: 14. This CDR3 spans 15 amino acids. The germline CDR1 and CDR2 sequences are SGHRS and YFSETQ. In DNA, the CDR3 is TGCGCCAGCACAACGACTAGCCCGGCGGTGGATGAGCAGTTCTTC. Translated, it gives CASTTTSPAVDEQFF.

The V and J genes are TRBV5-1 and TRBJ2-3; D is undetermined. Germline V gene data show CDR1 as SGHRS and CDR2 as YFSETQ. V was shortened by 0 bases and J by 11 bases, with 10 bases between the two germline ends. The CDR3 sequence is 12 residues long. The CDR3 is CASSLASSLQYF. The CDR3 DNA reads TGCGCCAGCAGCTTGGCCTCCTCCCTGCAGTATTTT.

V gene TRBV27 combines with J gene TRBJ2-5; a possible D gene is TRBD2 (5 bases). The tail of the sequence fits TRBJ2-7 better, so the J call may be wrong. This CDR3 is 15 amino acids long. Germline V gene data show CDR1 as MNHEY and CDR2 as SMNVEV (reference sequence). The CDR3 bases are TGTGCCAGCAGTTTAAGCGGCCTTGGAGGCTACGAGCAGTACTTC. Translating it yields CASSLSGLGGYEQYF.

The chain combines TRBV10-2 with TRBJ2-2; tentatively, D is TRBD1 or TRBD2 (6 bases each). The CDR3 covers 15 residues. The germline V gene has CDR1 WSHSY and CDR2 SAAADI. The V end was cut by 4 bases, the J end by 5 bases, with 14 bases between. This CDR3 is CASSGSGAGTGELFF. CDR3 bases: TGCGCCAGCAGTGGGTCAGGGGCGGGAACCGGGGAGCTGTTTTTT.

This chain links TRBV19 with TRBJ2-7; D remains ambiguous. The CDR3 totals 12 residues. Trimming stripped 6 bases from V and 0 bases from J, with 6 bases between. Germline CDR1 and CDR2: LNHDA and SQIVND (reference sequence). The CDR3 DNA reads as TGTGCCAGTAGCTCTAGCTCCTACGAGCAGTACTTC. It is translated as CASSSSSYEQYF.

This rearrangement joins TRBV6-5 to TRBJ2-1; tentative D call: TRBD1 (7 bases). The CDR3 runs 16 residues. Trimming left V 2 bases short and J 0 bases short, with 11 bases between. CDR1 and CDR2 (germline): MNHEY, SVGAGI. The CDR3 loop is CASSYGQGGSYNEQFF. The CDR3 DNA reads as TGTGCCAGCAGTTACGGCCAGGGGGGCTCCTACAATGAGCAGTTCTTC.

The chain links TRBV11-3 to TRBJ2-5; 8 bases agree with TRBD2. Losses at the gene ends were 4 bases for V and 0 bases for J; bases not matched to a gene: 4. Germline CDR1 and CDR2: SGHNT and YENEEA. The CDR3 is 15 residues long. CDR3 DNA sequence: TGTGCCAGCAGCTCTCGCGGGGGGTACCAAGAGACCCAGTACTTC. It yields the protein CASSSRGGYQETQYF.

V gene TRBV14 combines with J gene TRBJ1-3; the D is unclear. CDR3 length equals 16 residues. Trimming pared 3 bases from V and 3 bases from J, leaving 15 bases between. Germline V gene sequence: CDR1 SGHDN, CDR2 FVKESK. As DNA, the CDR3 is TGTGCCAGCAGCCAGGGCAGGTTCTTATTTGGAAACACCATATATTTT. Its translation: CASSQGRFLFGNTIYF.

The chain links TRBV6-5 to TRBJ2-1; D is unclear. CDR1 and CDR2 from the germline V gene are MNHEY and SVGAGI. The CDR3 covers 11 residues. The V end lost 2 bases, the J end lost 6 bases, and 2 bases lay between the germline ends. The CDR3 sequence: CASSYLNEQFF. As DNA, the CDR3 is TGTGCCAGCAGTTACCTCAATGAGCAGTTCTTC.

V usage is TRBV2 and J usage is TRBJ2-2; 9 bases agree with TRBD2. The germline V gene encodes CDR1 SNHLY and CDR2 FYNNEI. CDR3 length: 16 residues. V shed 6 bases, J shed 5 bases, and the junction held 10 bases outside the gene matches. The CDR3 sequence is CASSGWAGGATGELFF. Here the CDR3 DNA reads TGTGCCAGCAGCGGTTGGGCGGGAGGGGCAACCGGGGAGCTGTTTTTT.

This clone was counted between two and nine times. The rearrangement links TRBV2 to TRBJ2-7, with D tentatively TRBD2 (6 bases). Germline V gene sequence: CDR1 SNHLY, CDR2 FYNNEI. V was shortened by 7 bases and J by 3 bases, with 13 bases between the two germline ends. This CDR3 contains 13 residues. The CDR3, as DNA: TGTGCCAGCATATATTCCGGGAGCTACGAGCAGTACTTC. Translated: CASIYSGSYEQYF.

This rearrangement joins TRBV27 to TRBJ1-5; 8 bases are shared with TRBD1. The germline CDR1 and CDR2 sequences are MNHEY and SMNVEV (reference sequence). CDR3 length: 15 residues. V was clipped by 4 bases and J by 2 bases; unmatched bases: 4. CDR3 residues: CASSYRGMGNQPQHF. The CDR3 nucleotides are TGTGCCAGCAGTTACAGGGGGATGGGCAATCAGCCCCAGCATTTT.

J is TRBJ1-1 and V is TRBV23-1, with 7 bases matching TRBD1. TRBV23-1 is filed as an ORF, its function uncertain. The CDR3 sequence is 15 residues long. The J segment lost 4 bases and the V segment lost 6 bases, leaving 11 bases of the junction unmatched. CDR3 DNA: TGCGCCAGCAGAAAAAGGACAGGCGTGGGCACTGAAGCTTTCTTT. Translating gives CASRKRTGVGTEAFF.

The chain couples TRBV10-3 to TRBJ2-5, with D maybe TRBD2 (5 bases). Germline assignment: CDR1 ENHRY and CDR2 SYGVKD. The CDR3 is 14 residues long. V lost 0 bases to trimming and J lost 2 bases, with 7 bases between them. CDR3 sequence: CAISESLAQETQYF. The CDR3 DNA sequence: TGTGCCATCAGTGAGTCCCTAGCTCAAGAGACCCAGTACTTC.

V gene TRBV19 combines with J gene TRBJ1-5; 9 positions match TRBD1. V lost 4 bases to trimming and J lost 6 bases; unmatched junction nucleotides: 16. The germline V gene has CDR1 LNHDA and CDR2 SQIVND (reference sequence). There are 18 residues in the CDR3. CDR3 sequence: CASSSRDRALTDAQPQHF. CDR3 DNA: TGTGCCAGTAGTAGCCGGGACAGGGCCCTCACCGACGCTCAGCCCCAGCATTTT.

The chain has TRBV5-4 and TRBJ1-3, with D maybe TRBD1 (5 bases). Germline CDR1 SGHNT, CDR2 YYREEE (reference sequence). Trimming pared 4 bases from V and 0 bases from J, leaving 23 bases between. CDR3 length: 19 amino acids. Here the CDR3 reads CASSGQVGGGVSSGNTIYF. CDR3 nucleotides: TGTGCCAGCAGCGGCCAGGTTGGGGGGGGAGTGAGCTCTGGAAACACCATATATTTT.

This chain uses TRBV6-1 with TRBJ1-3, with 9 positions matching TRBD1. CDR1 and CDR2 (germline): MNHNS, SASEGT. Germline trimming cut 2 bases from V and 16 bases from J; bases unmatched to any gene: 9. This CDR3 comprises 13 residues. Here the CDR3 reads CASSELGTGRGYF. DNA of the CDR3: TGTGCCAGCAGTGAACTCGGGACAGGGAGAGGGTATTTT.

The V call is TRBV29-1, the J call TRBJ2-1; D perhaps matches TRBD2 (6 bases). The germline gives CDR1 SQVTM, CDR2 ANQGSEA. V was clipped by 4 bases and J by 9 bases, with 19 bases between them. The CDR3 is made up of 14 amino acids. The CDR3 loop is CSVGRAAGLGEQFF. DNA of the CDR3: TGCAGCGTTGGGAGAGCGGCGGGACTGGGTGAGCAGTTCTTC.

V and J are TRBV4-1 and TRBJ1-1, with D hard to call. V was clipped by 0 bases and J by 2 bases, with 10 bases between them. This CDR3 comprises 15 residues. Germline assignment: CDR1 MGHRA and CDR2 YSYEKL. The DNA of the CDR3 is TGCGCCAGCAGCCAAGAGAGGCGGGCAAACACTGAAGCTTTCTTT. This gives the protein CASSQERRANTEAFF.

This chain connects TRBV5-4 to TRBJ2-7, with 11 positions matching TRBD2. CDR3 length: 15 residues. CDR1 SGHNT and CDR2 YYREEE come from the germline V gene (reference sequence). V dropped 7 bases and J dropped 2; count of bases not matched to a gene: 8. The CDR3 sequence is CASGTTSGGPYEQYF. As DNA, the CDR3 is TGTGCCAGCGGAACAACTAGCGGGGGTCCCTACGAGCAGTACTTC.

The chain has TRBV20-1 and TRBJ1-4; a possible D gene is TRBD1 (5 bases). CDR1 is DFQATT and CDR2 is SNEGSKA in the germline V gene (reference sequence). This CDR3 is built from 11 residues. V lost 7 bases to trimming and J lost 4 bases, with 7 bases between them. CDR3 sequence reads: CSGQFNEKLFF. CDR3 sequence (DNA): TGCAGTGGACAGTTTAATGAAAAACTGTTTTTT.

The rearrangement links TRBV28 to TRBJ2-5, with 11 bases that match TRBD2. Germline V gene sequence: CDR1 MDHEN, CDR2 SYDVKM. V lost 7 bases to trimming and J lost 2 bases; unmatched junction nucleotides: 6. The CDR3 runs 15 residues. The CDR3 sequence is CASTRGLAEQETQYF. The CDR3 DNA is TGTGCCAGCACCCGGGGACTAGCGGAACAAGAGACCCAGTACTTC.